This T cell receptor beta chain was retrieved from a study of OX40 agonist ivuxolimab in advanced cancers. Looking at the study overall: Ivuxolimab, which targeted the costimulatory receptor OX40 (CD134), was an agonistic, fully human IgG2 monoclonal antibody. The paper reports the monotherapy dose-escalation portion (N of about 50 patients) of the phase I ivuxolimab trial. A male proportion of approximately 83% and a mean age of 60 years, ranging from 23 to 79, were recorded for the dose-escalation cohort. Patients were allowed to have had prior anti-PD-1, anti-PD-L1 or anti-CTLA-4 therapy, and approximately 41% of the dose-escalation patients had previously received checkpoint inhibitors. Among the 50 to 55 dose-escalation patients, about 19 had hepatocellular carcinoma, some 15 melanoma, 9 renal cell carcinoma and 9 head and neck cancer. The point of sequencing TCRbeta in the periphery was to test whether ivuxolimab changed TCR sequence diversity and drove clonal T-cell expansion. Three dose-escalation patients achieved partial responses, one with hepatocellular carcinoma and two with cutaneous melanoma. Intravenous ivuxolimab was administered to patients every 2 weeks at six dose levels: 0.01, 0.1, 0.3, 1.5, 3 and 10 mg/kg. The full study reports these points: Clonal expansion of both CD4+ and CD8+ blood T cells was observed from baseline to week 6 at doses 0.1 to 3.0 mg/kg. After ivuxolimab, CD8+ T cells had more expanded clones than CD4+ T cells on average. Partial responders in the 0.1-3.0 mg/kg groups had among the lowest normalized peripheral clonal expansion, especially among CD8+ T cells. Low levels of normalized T-cell clonal expansion were also seen in some nonresponding patients. The antigen specificity of the clonally expanded peripheral T cells was not determined.

Taken from the germline V gene, the CDR1 and CDR2 loops are WSHSY and SAAADI. Measured from the cysteine to the phenylalanine, the CDR3 is 17 residues long. CDR3 DNA only is kept here, 51 bases in frame from base 1. Germline trimming: 3 bases from V, 0 bases from J; junction bases outside gene matches: 9. Patients with autoimmune disease history or receiving systemic immunosuppression were excluded from the trial. In every dose cohort, peripheral blood was drawn for TCR sequencing at baseline, cycle 4 day 1, and cycle 7 day 1. The samples were taken from a phase I, first-in-human, multicenter, open-label dose-escalation trial of ivuxolimab. Adults with locally advanced or metastatic melanoma, renal cell, hepatocellular, or head and neck squamous cell carcinoma were enrolled in the trial. CD4+ and CD8+ T cells were sorted separately from peripheral blood before TCR sequencing. Genomic DNA was isolated from the sorted cells so that the TCRbeta CDR3 region could be sequenced. The immunoSEQ Assay was used for sequencing of TCRbeta CDR3 regions. TCRdb carries this immuneACCESS record with in-frame sequences only. Its versions omit some clonotypes, under half of them owing to an unresolved V gene in the studies checked, with the rest unexplained. Counted in this sample were around 95,000 clones; 85% to 95% of them appeared once. The ten most abundant clones make up about 0.24% of the sample.

A remark on this clone: The antigen this receptor binds is unknown. One base away there is no much larger clone; base qualities are not given.

The material was CD4+ or CD8+ T cells sorted from blood, obtained in a trial of the OX40 agonist ivuxolimab. The origin of this receptor is an adult with an advanced solid tumor such as melanoma, head and neck, liver or kidney cancer. This sequence uses TRBV10-2 and TRBJ1-1; 8 central nucleotides agree with TRBD1. CDR3 loop: CASSEFGWTGMNTEAFF. The nucleotide sequence reads as follows: TGCGCCAGCAGTGAATTCGGTTGGACAGGGATGAACACTGAAGCTTTCTTT.